This T cell receptor (beta chain) was obtained from a study of early T cells in non-severe SARS-CoV-2 infection. Looking at the study overall: From unsorted whole blood, bulk RNA was sequenced, and the chains remained unpaired.

Notes on the study in general: Matching results from VDJdb favored anti-spike CD8 responses, leaving private and CD4 specificities undetected.

The CDR3 loop spans 12 amino acids. V was pared by 10 bases and J by 6 bases, with 7 bases of the junction left unmatched. Germline assignment: CDR1 MNHNY and CDR2 SVGAGI (reference sequence). Researchers attached unique molecular identifiers to individual cDNA molecules. TCRdb recomputed calls from the 5' RACE reads with MiXCR, one row per CDR3 protein. The table lists under 85,000 distinct CDR3 sequences, roughly 14% of them singletons. Of note for this clonotype: Its antigen is as yet unknown.

This receptor was taken from an adult who was a healthcare worker with PCR-confirmed SARS-CoV-2 infection or an uninfected control (not recorded which). Here the sequenced sample was whole blood, taken at baseline. The chain combines TRBV6-6 with TRBJ2-7, with TRBD1 matching over 9 bases. CDR3 sequence (DNA): TGTGCCACCGGGACAGGGTTGACCGAGCAGTACTTC. Its translation is CATGTGLTEQYF.